This TCR beta chain originates from a study of blood T cell repertoires in COVID-19. V was pared by 2 bases and J by 8 bases, with 11 bases of the junction left unmatched. This CDR3 region has 17 residues. Germline V lookup: CDR1 LNHDA, CDR2 SQIVND (reference sequence). Generated by immunoSEQ multiplex PCR, the TCRdb table keeps only in-frame clones and is missing some. This sample has hundreds of thousands of clones, with roughly 86% found just once. The chain employs TRBV19 and TRBJ2-3, with TRBD2 matching 12 bases. This sequence was found in a woman aged 30 to 39 who had recovered from COVID-19. Sequencing input: PBMCs or T cells enriched from blood (not recorded which). CDR3 protein: CASSIPHRLAGERTQYF. CDR3 bases: TGTGCCAGTAGTATACCTCACCGACTAGCGGGAGAACGTACGCAGTATTTT.